These 12 T cell receptor beta chains share one sample of origin, sequenced in a study of blood T cells in healthy people across ages. Then a second PCR, running roughly 7 to 11 cycles, was carried out with a sample-barcoded 5' primer and a J-beta primer mix. MiXCR, applied by TCRdb to the 5' RACE reads, yields one record per CDR3 protein. The data hold 800,000 or so distinct CDR3 sequences, with about 47% observed a single time. The sequenced sample was blood. These receptors were taken from a man of 80 years or more in good health.

V is TRBV29-1 and J is TRBJ2-6; TRBD1 agrees at 8 bases. V trimming: 3 bases; J trimming: 3 bases; junction bases outside the gene matches: 7. Looked up from germline, CDR1 is SQVTM and CDR2 is ANQGSEA. The CDR3 length is 16 residues. CDR3 protein: CSVEGQASSGANVLTF. The CDR3 DNA follows: TGCAGCGTTGAGGGACAGGCGTCAAGTGGGGCCAACGTCCTGACTTTC.

The rearrangement links TRBV12-3 or TRBV12-4 to TRBJ1-5, with D possibly TRBD1 on 6 matching bases. The CDR3 totals 14 residues. Trimming took off 5 bases at V and 5 bases at J, with 13 bases between the two ends. As DNA, the CDR3 is TGTGCCAGCAGTCCTTCAGGGGCCGATCAGCCCCAGCATTTT. The encoded protein is CASSPSGADQPQHF.

The table lists this clonotype with a few counts. This could be a read error, since a much larger clone is one nucleotide away. The J gene is TRBJ2-5, the V gene TRBV7-2, with D hard to call. CDR1 is SGHTA, CDR2 FQGNSA, per germline. Trimming removed 5 bases at V and 4 bases at J, with 11 bases between. This CDR3 has 13 amino acids. For the CDR3, the DNA is TGTGCCAGCAGCCGTGCGAGAGGAGAGACCCAGTACTTC. It yields the protein CASSRARGETQYF.

V is TRBV7-9 and J is TRBJ2-7, with TRBD1 matching over 8 bases. V lost 8 bases, J lost 2 bases, and 17 bases stayed unmatched. CDR3 length equals 17 residues. The germline CDR1 and CDR2 sequences are SEHNR and FQNEAQ (reference sequence). The CDR3 bases are TGTGCCAGCTCGATCTTTGGAGGCGGACAGGGAGCCTACGAGCAGTACTTC. Its translation: CASSIFGGGQGAYEQYF.

This clonotype was picked up a small number of times. This chain connects TRBV7-2 to TRBJ2-1; 9 bases line up with TRBD2. CDR3 length: 17 residues. Germline V gives CDR1 SGHTA, CDR2 FQGNSA. V lost 1 base and J lost 6; bases outside the gene matches: 10. CDR3 sequence (DNA): TGTGCCAGCAGCTTAGTTCTTCCGGGACTAGCTGGCAATGAGCAGTTCTTC. It specifies CASSLVLPGLAGNEQFF.

A single count supports this clonotype. The chain joins TRBV4-2 to TRBJ2-3, with D tentatively TRBD2 (6 bases). Trimming pared 1 base from V and 11 bases from J, leaving 25 bases between. Germline assignment: CDR1 LGHNA and CDR2 YNFKEQ. This CDR3 is built from 17 residues. The chain's CDR3 is CASSQAGLYYGVEVQYF. The CDR3 DNA follows: TGTGCCAGCAGCCAAGCGGGACTCTACTACGGGGTTGAGGTGCAGTATTTT.

This clonotype was picked up a small number of times. This chain joins TRBV27 and TRBJ2-1; 9 positions match TRBD1. Germline CDR1 reads MNHEY; CDR2 reads SMNVEV (reference sequence). This CDR3 has 21 residues. Unmatched junction bases numbered 21, after V lost 5 bases and J lost 1 base. This chain's CDR3 is CASSPGTGSIGSKRSYNEQFF. The CDR3 DNA is TGTGCCAGCAGTCCCGGGACAGGGTCGATCGGGAGTAAAAGGTCCTACAATGAGCAGTTCTTC.

This clonotype has only a few counts. This chain uses TRBV28 with TRBJ2-1, with 7 bases aligning to TRBD1. Germline CDR1 MDHEN, CDR2 SYDVKM. The CDR3 runs 15 residues. Trimming cost V 4 bases and J 0 bases; bases outside gene matches: 3. DNA for the CDR3: TGTGCCAGCAGTTACAGGGGTAGCTCCTACAATGAGCAGTTCTTC. Protein sequence: CASSYRGSSYNEQFF. Full variable domain (outside the CDR3, taken from reference TRBV28 and TRBJ2-1): DVKVTQSSRYLVKRTGEKVFLECVQDMDHENMFWYRQDPGLGLRLIYFSYDVKMKEKGDIPEGYSVSREKKERFSLILESASTNQTSMYLCASSYRGSSYNEQFFGPGTRLTVL.

The gene calls are TRBV27 and TRBJ1-6, with a possible D match to TRBD1 (5 bases). The CDR3 is made up of 17 amino acids. V lost 6 bases and J lost 10, with 25 bases in between. Germline lookup yields CDR1 MNHEY and CDR2 SMNVEV (reference sequence). The CDR3 is CASSPPPGGGNESPLHF. In DNA, the CDR3 is TGTGCCAGCAGCCCTCCTCCCGGCGGGGGAAATGAGTCACCCCTCCACTTT.

Remarks on this clonotype: A read error may be the cause here, since a much bigger clone is one base away. V gene TRBV7-9 combines with J gene TRBJ2-1; no reliable D call. Per germline, CDR1 SEHNR and CDR2 FQNEAQ (reference sequence). The CDR3 is 14 residues long. Between the trimmed V and J ends, which lost 11 bases and 4 bases, there was a span of 18 bases. This CDR3 reads CAGILTGNYNEQFF. Written as DNA, the CDR3 is TGTGCCGGCATCCTAACTGGGAATTACAATGAGCAGTTCTTC.

V and J are TRBV12-3 or TRBV12-4 and TRBJ2-4; TRBD2 might be the D (6 bases). The CDR3 loop spans 12 amino acids. The ends were cut back, 7 bases at V and 13 bases at J, with 17 bases in the middle. For the CDR3, the DNA is TGTGCCAGCAACACCCCTACGGGGGAGCAGTACTTC. The encoded protein is CASNTPTGEQYF.

This sequence joins TRBV6-5 and TRBJ2-7; 9 positions agree with TRBD1. The CDR3 has 16 residues. With 0 bases clipped from V and 3 bases from J, the junction kept 6 bases outside the gene matches. CDR1 and CDR2 (germline): MNHEY, SVGAGI. The CDR3 DNA reads as TGTGCCAGCAGTTACTCCCCCAGACAGGGGGACTACGAGCAGTACTTC. Translating it yields CASSYSPRQGDYEQYF.